The 22 T cell receptor beta chains below were found in one sample sequenced in a study of blood T cells in healthy people across ages. The second PCR ran about 6 to 12 cycles with a sample-barcoded 5' primer and J-beta primers. TCRdb ran MiXCR on the 5' RACE reads and lists one entry per CDR3 protein. Here the sample spans about 780,000 distinct CDR3 sequences, about 62% being singletons. What was sequenced was blood. The receptors were gathered from a man aged 30 to 45 in good health.

The chain carries TRBV7-2 and TRBJ2-1; TRBD2 matches 8 bases. Germline V gene lookup returns CDR1 SGHTA and CDR2 FQGNSA. The V gene end was trimmed by 7 bases and the J gene end by 0 bases; junction bases not matched to a gene: 8. The length of the CDR3 is 16 residues. This CDR3 is CASIPTGGSSYNEQFF. CDR3 nucleotide sequence: TGTGCCAGCATCCCGACGGGGGGGAGCTCCTACAATGAGCAGTTCTTC.

This clonotype was found a few times. The rearrangement joins TRBV7-2 to TRBJ2-7; 14 bases are shared with TRBD2. There are 16 residues in the CDR3. With V trimmed by 6 bases and J by 0 bases, 4 bases remained unmatched. Germline CDR1 is SGHTA and CDR2 is FQGNSA. CDR3 in DNA: TGTGCCAGCAGTTCGACTAGCGGGGGGGTCTCCTACGAGCAGTACTTC. This gives the protein CASSSTSGGVSYEQYF.

The table lists this clonotype with a few counts. The chain uses TRBV10-3 and TRBJ2-7, with D hard to call. This CDR3 region has 13 residues. CDR1 ENHRY and CDR2 SYGVKD come from the germline V gene. Trimming took 3 bases from V and 0 from J, leaving 6 bases between them. The CDR3 reads CAISEKSSYEQYF. The CDR3 DNA is TGTGCCATCAGTGAAAAGAGCTCCTACGAGCAGTACTTC.

The gene calls are TRBV29-1 and TRBJ2-3; possibly TRBD1 for D (5 bases). The CDR3 covers 10 residues. The ends were cut back, 8 bases at V and 6 bases at J, with 9 bases in the middle. Germline assignment: CDR1 SQVTM and CDR2 ANQGSEA. The CDR3 DNA is TGCAGCACAAGGGGTGATACGCAGTATTTT. Translating it yields CSTRGDTQYF.

In this sample, this clonotype turned up once. The rearrangement links TRBV27 to TRBJ2-7; tentative D call: TRBD1 (6 bases). V dropped 3 bases and J dropped 8 bases, with 17 bases sitting between them. The CDR3 has 14 amino acids. The V gene's germline CDR1 is MNHEY and CDR2 SMNVEV (reference sequence). The CDR3 loop reads CASSFSRGTWQQYF. The CDR3 DNA reads TGTGCCAGCAGTTTTAGCAGGGGCACCTGGCAGCAGTACTTC.

This chain uses TRBV7-2 with TRBJ1-6, with a weak D call TRBD1 (5 bases). The ends were cut back, 5 bases at V and 9 bases at J, with 14 bases in the middle. Germline V gene sequence: CDR1 SGHTA, CDR2 FQGNSA. The CDR3 extends over 14 amino acids. The CDR3 sequence is CASSPRGGGSPLHF. CDR3 nucleotide sequence: TGTGCCAGCAGCCCCCGTGGGGGAGGTTCACCCCTCCACTTT.

V gene TRBV7-3 combines with J gene TRBJ2-3, with 14 nucleotides matching TRBD2. J gave up 2 bases and V 3 bases, and 4 bases lay outside the gene matches. Germline V lookup: CDR1 SGHTA, CDR2 FQGTGA. The CDR3 contains 17 residues. In DNA, the CDR3 is TGTGCCAGCAGCTTTGGACTAGCGGGGGGATACACAGATACGCAGTATTTT. It codes for CASSFGLAGGYTDTQYF.

J is TRBJ2-7 and V is TRBV27; TRBD1 aligns across 10 bases. CDR3 size: 14 residues. Germline lookup yields CDR1 MNHEY and CDR2 SMNVEV (reference sequence). J gave up 6 bases and V 8 bases, and 10 bases lay outside the gene matches. The CDR3 region has the DNA TGTGCCAGCTATACTCCGGGACAGGGGACCGAGCAGTACTTC. It encodes CASYTPGQGTEQYF.

This clonotype was picked up a small number of times. The chain has TRBV10-3 and TRBJ2-5; 9 bases map to TRBD1. This CDR3 has 12 amino acids. Unmatched junction bases numbered 1, after V lost 8 bases and J lost 3 bases. CDR1 and CDR2 (germline): ENHRY, SYGVKD. The CDR3: CAIRDREETQYF. In DNA, the CDR3 is TGTGCCATCCGGGACAGGGAAGAGACCCAGTACTTC.

V and J are TRBV2 and TRBJ2-5; a possible D gene is TRBD2 (5 bases). The CDR3 has 15 residues. The ends were cut back, 7 bases at V and 2 bases at J, with 17 bases in the middle. Looked up from germline, CDR1 is SNHLY and CDR2 is FYNNEI. This chain's CDR3 is CASIPEGGRQETQYF. The CDR3, as DNA: TGTGCCAGCATCCCCGAAGGAGGCAGACAAGAGACCCAGTACTTC.

V usage is TRBV7-2 and J usage is TRBJ2-6; D remains ambiguous. This CDR3 region has 15 residues. V lost 5 bases and J lost 2, with 10 bases in between. Germline lookup yields CDR1 SGHTA and CDR2 FQGNSA. The CDR3 sequence: CASSRPLTGANVLTF. The CDR3 bases are TGTGCCAGCAGCCGCCCCCTTACTGGGGCCAACGTCCTGACTTTC.

The chain combines TRBV10-3 with TRBJ1-2; a possible D gene is TRBD1 (5 bases). CDR1 is ENHRY, CDR2 SYGVKD, per germline. The length of the CDR3 is 13 residues. V lost 11 bases and J lost 12, with 25 bases in between. CDR3 residues: CAVSEGVTVHHTF. The CDR3, as DNA: TGTGCCGTATCCGAAGGGGTAACAGTCCACCACACCTTC.

The chain has TRBV18 and TRBJ2-1; tentative D call: TRBD1 (8 bases). Trimming removed 0 bases from V and 7 bases from J, with 19 bases in between. The CDR3 contains 17 residues. Per the germline V gene, CDR1 is KGHSH and CDR2 is LQKENI. The DNA of the CDR3 is TGTGCCAGCTCACCACCGTTTCGGACAGGGCGGGAGAATGAGCAGTTCTTC. Residues: CASSPPFRTGRENEQFF.

The gene calls are TRBV3-1 and TRBJ1-6; D remains unclear. The CDR3 has 15 residues. Per the germline V gene, CDR1 is LGHDT and CDR2 is YNNKEL (reference sequence). The ends were cut back, 0 bases at V and 9 bases at J, with 12 bases in the middle. CDR3 in DNA: TGTGCCAGCAGCCAAGATTACGGGGAGGGTTCACCCCTCCACTTT. It translates to CASSQDYGEGSPLHF.

The chain links TRBV10-3 to TRBJ1-5; the D is unclear. The V and J ends lost 10 bases and 0 bases respectively, with 7 bases between them. The length of the CDR3 is 12 residues. The germline gives CDR1 ENHRY, CDR2 SYGVKD. The CDR3 DNA reads as TGTGCCACCGAAAGTAGCAATCAGCCCCAGCATTTT. Translating gives CATESSNQPQHF.

This chain uses TRBV6-5 with TRBJ2-7; 13 nucleotides align to TRBD2. The CDR3 length is 15 residues. Germline V CDR1 and CDR2: MNHEY, SVGAGI. V lost 5 bases and J lost 7; bases outside the gene matches: 8. The CDR3 spells CASSDTSGGAWEQYF. In DNA form, the CDR3 reads TGTGCCAGCAGTGACACTAGCGGGGGGGCATGGGAGCAGTACTTC.

The CDR3 DNA follows: TGTGCCAGCAGCTTAGGGAAAAATTCACCCCTCCACTTT. This codes for CASSLGKNSPLHF. The rearrangement joins TRBV7-3 to TRBJ1-6; D is ambiguous. The CDR3 loop spans 13 amino acids. Trimming removed 2 bases from V and 7 bases from J, with 6 bases in between. Germline CDR1 reads SGHTA; CDR2 reads FQGTGA.

The gene calls are TRBV7-3 and TRBJ2-4; 8 nucleotides line up with TRBD1. The J call may be incorrect, as the DNA end agrees better with TRBJ2-7. Germline CDR1 and CDR2: SGHTA and FQGTGA. The CDR3 consists of 14 residues. CDR3 amino acids: CASSLVGQDNEQYF. CDR3 DNA sequence: TGTGCCAGCAGCTTAGTGGGACAGGACAACGAGCAGTACTTC.

The rearrangement uses TRBV12-3 or TRBV12-4 and TRBJ2-2; 8 bases match TRBD2. After removal of 7 bases from V and 5 bases from J, the junction contained 6 bases not matched to a gene. The CDR3 contains 14 residues. In DNA form, the CDR3 reads TGTGCCAGCACCCGAGCGGGGGTGACCGGGGAGCTGTTTTTT. Its translation is CASTRAGVTGELFF.

The rearrangement joins TRBV29-1 to TRBJ2-7; 11 positions agree with TRBD2. The DNA end favors TRBJ2-5, so the J call may be wrong. The CDR3 is 16 residues long. Germline V gives CDR1 SQVTM, CDR2 ANQGSEA. CDR3: CSVEAGGLAVVGTQYF. The DNA of the CDR3 is TGCAGCGTTGAAGCGGGGGGACTAGCGGTAGTAGGGACCCAGTACTTC.

This clonotype was recorded a few times. Here the CDR3 DNA reads TGCAGTGTTCCCGCTAACTATGGCTACACCTTC. This codes for CSVPANYGYTF. This chain joins TRBV20-1 and TRBJ1-2; D not resolved. This CDR3 is built from 11 residues. Trimming removed 7 bases from V and 0 bases from J, with 6 bases in between. Germline V CDR1 and CDR2: DFQATT, SNEGSKA (reference sequence).

The chain recombines TRBV9 with TRBJ2-1, with a tentative D call TRBD2 (7 bases). Matching the DNA end better, TRBJ2-7 makes the J call doubtful. The CDR3 extends over 17 amino acids. CDR1 is SGDLS, CDR2 YYNGEE, per germline. DNA of the CDR3: TGTGCCAGCAGCAAAAGGGCGAGGGGGGGTCCCGCAATTGAGCAGTACTTC. Amino acid sequence: CASSKRARGGPAIEQYF.